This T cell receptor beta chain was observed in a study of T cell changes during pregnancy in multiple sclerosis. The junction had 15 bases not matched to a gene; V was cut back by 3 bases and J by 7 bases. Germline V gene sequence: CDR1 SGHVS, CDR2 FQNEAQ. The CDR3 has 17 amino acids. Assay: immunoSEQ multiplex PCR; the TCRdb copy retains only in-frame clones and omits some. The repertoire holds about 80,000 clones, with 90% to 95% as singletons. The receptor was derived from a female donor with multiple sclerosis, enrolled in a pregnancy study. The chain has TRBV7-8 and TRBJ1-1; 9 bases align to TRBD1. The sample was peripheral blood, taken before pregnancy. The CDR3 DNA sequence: TGTGCCAGCAGCTTGGGACAGGGAGGCTCAGGTCGTTATGAAGCTTTCTTT. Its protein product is CASSLGQGGSGRYEAFF.